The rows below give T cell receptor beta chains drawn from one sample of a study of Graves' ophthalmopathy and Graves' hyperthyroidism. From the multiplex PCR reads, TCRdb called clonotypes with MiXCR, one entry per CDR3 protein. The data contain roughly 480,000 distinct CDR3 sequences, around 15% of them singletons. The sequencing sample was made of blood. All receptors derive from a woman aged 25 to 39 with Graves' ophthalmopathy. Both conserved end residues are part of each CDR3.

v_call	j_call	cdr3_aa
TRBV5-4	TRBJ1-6	CASSPGLANSPLHF
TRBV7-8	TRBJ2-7	CASSRTFRQYF
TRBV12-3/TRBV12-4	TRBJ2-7	CASSPGQGSQGQYF
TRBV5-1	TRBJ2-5	CASSYHQASGETQYF
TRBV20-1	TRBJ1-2	CSARPDRATNYGYTF
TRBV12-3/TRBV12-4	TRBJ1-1	CASSLGTGSDEAFF
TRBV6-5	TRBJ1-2	CASSYFGNYGYTF
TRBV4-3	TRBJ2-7	CASSLLAGVRYEQYF
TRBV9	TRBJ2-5	CASSDKAGGQETQYF
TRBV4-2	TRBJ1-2	CASSQDVALNYGYTF
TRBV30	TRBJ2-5	CAWSVESTGTAQYF
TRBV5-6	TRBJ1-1	CASSLVRAEAFF
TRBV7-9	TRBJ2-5	CASSPGHRETQYF
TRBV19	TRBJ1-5	CASTPRGNQPQHF
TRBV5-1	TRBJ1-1	CASSLRGPSGTEAFF
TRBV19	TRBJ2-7	CASSIARGAFYEQYF
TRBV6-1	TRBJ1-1	CASTARGGTGTEAFF